The entry that follows covers one TCR beta chain sequence. No cognate antigen has been identified for it. Base qualities are not recorded, but no much larger clone differs from it by a single base. The data originate from a study of cytomegalovirus exposure and HLA in healthy donors (TCRdb year 2017). For the wider study: An earlier analysis of some 600 of the donors reported 276 Gb of sequence data and about 120 million unique TCR beta sequences obtained from about 179 million T cells. Roughly 300 gigabases of sequencing data and around 85 million unique TCR sequences made up an early release that covered 500 to 650 HLA-typed donors. Of the approximately 400 genotyped donors, 65% to 90% fell in the genetic ancestry cluster associated with self-reported Caucasian donors. The aim of the study was to test whether cataloging public T cell receptors could identify signatures of past pathogen exposure. Using immunosequencing, the study profiled T cell repertoires from fewer than 700 subjects and related those repertoires to cytomegalovirus serostatus. A separate validation cohort of 100 to 150 different subjects was used in addition to the approximately 700-subject first cohort. High-throughput TCR immunosequencing, statistical association of individual TCRs with disease status, and machine learning were combined to predict cytomegalovirus infection status. In a later analysis, previously published TCR beta repertoires from 600 to 850 donors were re-analyzed and high-resolution HLA genotyping was added so that TCR occurrence patterns could be studied. Rather than using new phenotypic data, the later analysis identified candidate immune exposures from TCR beta sequences and from how often those sequences occurred across donors. To decide whether each TCR beta V gene segment behaved as functional or pseudogenic, an earlier analysis of over 500 of the donors relied on high-throughput TCR beta sequencing. Donor age, sex, ethnicity and CMV serostatus were compiled alongside the repertoire data. Genome-wide SNP genotypes for about 65% of the 666 donors were used in a later genetic analysis, which treated that subset as a discovery cohort. All discovery cohort repertoires had been generated on a single sequencing platform. Class I and class II HLA loci were covered by the typing at four-digit resolution. Typing coverage varied by locus: roughly 620-640 donors for A, B, C, DRB1 and DQB1; approximately 500 for DQA1; 606 for DPA1; approximately 470 for DPB1. Because of strong linkage in the cohort, a handful of DR-DQ haplotypes were treated as single units for association and clustering. On average, 235,054 unique TCR beta nucleotide sequences were sequenced per donor among 350 to 400 genotyped donors of the cohort, with roughly 18% of those sequences being non-productive.

The investigation overall reported the following: The study listed 150 to 200 TCR beta chains as associated with cytomegalovirus. In a later analysis, 16,951 TCR beta sequences were associated with specific HLA alleles at a false discovery rate of 0.05. In an earlier analysis of several hundred of the donors, most TCR beta V segments were observed in productive rearrangements about 87% or about 30% of the time, broadly matching IMGT annotations. The authors suggested that the approach could potentially be extended to other disease states and immunological phenotypes. The classifier was reported to diagnose cytomegalovirus status with high specificity and sensitivity in both the original and validation cohorts. A further reported finding was that TCR beta sequences accurately predicted the HLA-A and HLA-B alleles for most subjects in the first cohort. Because HLA typing was missing for some donors at each locus, association tests included only the typed subset. Because the 87-base-pair reads could not distinguish some IMGT-functional V segments, including TRBV6-2 and TRBV6-3, those segments were excluded. According to a later analysis, TCR association rates differed among HLA loci, with DRB1 alleles showing the most associated TCRs and HLA-C alleles showing the fewest. Most TCR sequences were observed very rarely across donors, whereas some public TCRs were present in many individuals. The cohort was sequenced for TCR beta chains only, and without alpha or paired-chain data the features that could be detected were limited. A few of the identified cytomegalovirus-associated TCR beta chains were confirmed in vitro to be specific for cytomegalovirus antigens. The earlier analysis of nearly 600 of the donors excluded roughly 17 rarely observed V segments, including chromosome 9 orphons, because counts were too low. Most CMV-associated TCR beta chains appeared to be HLA-restricted in a later analysis, and the HLA associations seemed to be driven largely by CMV exposure. Strong co-occurrence of HLA alleles, especially DR and DQ, made assigning TCR associations to individual alleles difficult. According to a later genetic analysis, donors in an Asian-associated ancestry cluster had fewer N-insertions in productive TCRs than the approximately 670-donor mean. V-gene and J-gene trimming of TCR beta chains was associated with a missense DCLRE1C variant in a later genetic analysis, and the association was replicated in an independent cohort. The only immune exposure information available for the cohort was CMV serostatus. A group of highly shared sequence variants was considered likely to be a technical artifact of the sequencing pipeline. Presence/absence analyses assumed roughly uniform sequencing depth across donors, an assumption that may not hold. In a later analysis, several top co-occurrence clusters were reported to appear linked to parvovirus B19, influenza, CMV and Epstein-Barr virus. Linkage disequilibrium might explain the correlated functional status among segregating V segments, but an unknown experimental factor could not be ruled out. In a later analysis, HLA-associated TCR beta chains showed more clonal expansion and lower generation probabilities than non-associated chains that were equally common.

Compared with germline, V lacks 0 bases and J lacks 2 bases; bases without a gene match: 0. Including the terminal cysteine and phenylalanine, the CDR3 comprises 15 residues. This entry keeps only the CDR3 DNA: 45 bases, framed from base 1. As encoded in the germline V gene (reference sequence), CDR1 is PRHDT while CDR2 is FYEKMQ. The cohort was made up of 500 to 800 healthy bone marrow donors. At the time of sampling, all cohort members were nominally healthy, though unrecorded immune exposures were likely present. The donor tested CMV seronegative and was one of the 352 seronegative cohort members. A peripheral blood sample was provided by each donor, and peripheral blood mononuclear cells were used for TCR beta sequencing. Genomic DNA extraction from the blood cell samples was performed with the Qiagen DNeasy Blood Extraction Kit. The library was built by means of the immunoSEQ multiplex PCR assay. For the multiplex PCR, a mixture combining 60 forward primers for TCR Vbeta segments and 13 reverse primers for TCR Jbeta segments was used. A multiplex PCR assay on genomic DNA amplified the CDR3 region of rearranged TCR beta genes. On the Illumina HiSeq System, the amplified TCR beta libraries were sequenced as 87-base-pair reads. Per the authors' processing: A later analysis tallied around 82 million unique TCR beta chains across the approximately 670 repertoires, and about 10 million of those chains were shared by two or more donors. A nearest-neighbor algorithm error-corrected the raw reads and collapsed the reads into unique sequences, merging closely related sequences to remove PCR and sequencing errors. CDR3 sequences were aligned to IMGT reference sequences to assign V, D and J gene segments. For a sequence to be retained, a match of at least six nucleotides to both a V gene segment and a J gene segment was required. Rearrangements were classified as productive when the CDR3 lacked stop codons and remained in frame with V and J, and all other rearrangements were classified as non-productive. Following IMGT convention, CDR3 was defined as the stretch from the second conserved V-encoded cysteine to the conserved J-encoded phenylalanine. In an earlier analysis of around 600 of the donors, sequences lacking an unambiguous match to a single V gene segment were excluded. An earlier analysis of fewer than 650 of the donors classified V segments as functional when productive rearrangements were above 56.7% and as segregating when the standard deviation between donors was above 5%. To diagnose cytomegalovirus status from the catalog of TCR beta chain sequences, a statistical classification framework was built. A later analysis assigned V and J genes by comparing TCR nucleotide sequences with IMGT/GENE-DB human TR gene sequences. The TCRdist pipeline was used in a later analysis to assign CDR3 sequences and most-parsimonious VDJ recombination scenarios. In a later analysis, each TCR beta chain was defined by its CDR3 amino acid sequence together with its V-gene family, and reads without a unique V-gene family were excluded. A later analysis removed several hundred highly shared, low-generation-probability nucleotide sequences to deal with suspected cross-contamination and a sequencing artifact. In a later analysis, a clonal expansion index for each public chain was calculated from normalized within-repertoire ranks of inferred template counts. In a later analysis, generation probabilities were computed using a VDJ recombination model fitted to out-of-frame rearrangements, and the results were checked against IGoR. Hypergeometric tests were used in a later analysis to score TCR-TCR, TCR-HLA and TCR-CMV co-occurrence, with a repertoire-size bias correction applied to the TCR pairs. In a later analysis, false discovery rates were estimated by permuting HLA or CMV assignments 20 times. In a later analysis, co-occurring TCRs were grouped with DBSCAN, and TCRdist sequence similarity was added when clustering was performed within HLA-allele-positive subsets. For co-occurrence clustering, repertoires with fewer than 30,000 or more than 120,000 public chains were excluded, along with four to six repertoires with anomalous nucleotide sharing. This is the immuneACCESS table as TCRdb keeps it, with only in-frame sequences that have V and J called. A part of the clones is gone; compared with another copy, unresolved V genes explain less than half, and the rest is unexplained. The DNA was the basis for D and trimming; V, J and clone size are from that table. This sample comprises around 160,000 clones, 60% to 80% of them detected only once. In total, the top ten clones hold under 1.5% of the sample.

The receptor was derived from a male donor in good health and CMV-seronegative. The source material was PBMCs. The V and J genes are TRBV13 and TRBJ1-3; TRBD1 matches 8 bases in the middle. CDR3 loop: CASSLGTGAGNTIYF. The DNA reads as follows: TGTGCCAGCAGCTTAGGGACAGGGGCTGGAAACACCATATATTTT.